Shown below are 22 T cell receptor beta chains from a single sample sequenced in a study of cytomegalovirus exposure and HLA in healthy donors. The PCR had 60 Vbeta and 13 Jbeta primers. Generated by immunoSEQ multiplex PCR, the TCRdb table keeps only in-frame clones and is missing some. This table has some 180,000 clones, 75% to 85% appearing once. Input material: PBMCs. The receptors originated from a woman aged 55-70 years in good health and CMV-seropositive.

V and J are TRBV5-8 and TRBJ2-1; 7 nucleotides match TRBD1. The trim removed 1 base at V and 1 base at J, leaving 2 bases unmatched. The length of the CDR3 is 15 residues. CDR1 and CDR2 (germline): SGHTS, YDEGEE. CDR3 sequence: CASSLRGQSYNEQFF. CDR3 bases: TGTGCCAGCAGCTTGCGGGGACAGTCCTACAATGAGCAGTTCTTC. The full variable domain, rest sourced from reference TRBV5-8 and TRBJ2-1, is EAGVTQSPTHLIKTRGQQATLRCSPISGHTSVYWYQQALGLGLQFLLWYDEGEERNRGNFPPRFSGRQFPNYSSELNVNALELEDSALYLCASSLRGQSYNEQFFGPGTRLTVL.

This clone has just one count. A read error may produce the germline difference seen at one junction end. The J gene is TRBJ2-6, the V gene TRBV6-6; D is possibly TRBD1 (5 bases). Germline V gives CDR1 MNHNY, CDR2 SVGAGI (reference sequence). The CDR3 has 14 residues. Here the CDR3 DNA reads TGTGCCAGCAGTCCTTACTCTGGGGCCAACGGCCTGACTTTC. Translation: CASSPYSGANGLTF.

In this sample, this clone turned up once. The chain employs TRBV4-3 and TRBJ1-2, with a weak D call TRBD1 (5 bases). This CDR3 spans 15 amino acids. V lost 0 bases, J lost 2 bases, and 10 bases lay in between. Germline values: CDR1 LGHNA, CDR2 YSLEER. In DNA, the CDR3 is TGCGCCAGCAGCCAAGAGGACGGGGGAAACTATGGCTACACCTTC. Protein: CASSQEDGGNYGYTF.

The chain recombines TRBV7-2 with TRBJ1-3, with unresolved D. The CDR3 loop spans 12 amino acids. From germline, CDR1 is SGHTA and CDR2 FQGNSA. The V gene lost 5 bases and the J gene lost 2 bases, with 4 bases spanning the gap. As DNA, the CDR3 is TGTGCCAGCAGCAGCACTGGAAACACCATATATTTT. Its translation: CASSSTGNTIYF.

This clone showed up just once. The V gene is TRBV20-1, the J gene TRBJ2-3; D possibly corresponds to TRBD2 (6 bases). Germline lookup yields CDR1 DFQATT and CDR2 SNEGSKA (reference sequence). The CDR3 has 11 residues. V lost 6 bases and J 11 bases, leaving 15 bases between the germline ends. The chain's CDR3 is CSASRDSVQYF. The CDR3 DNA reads TGCAGTGCCAGCCGGGACTCAGTGCAGTATTTT.

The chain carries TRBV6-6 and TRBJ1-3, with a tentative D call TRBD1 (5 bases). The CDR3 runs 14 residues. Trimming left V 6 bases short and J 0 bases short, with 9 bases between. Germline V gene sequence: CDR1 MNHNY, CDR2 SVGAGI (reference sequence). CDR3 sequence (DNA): TGTGCCAGCAGCGGGGGGGGCTCTGGAAACACCATATATTTT. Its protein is CASSGGGSGNTIYF.

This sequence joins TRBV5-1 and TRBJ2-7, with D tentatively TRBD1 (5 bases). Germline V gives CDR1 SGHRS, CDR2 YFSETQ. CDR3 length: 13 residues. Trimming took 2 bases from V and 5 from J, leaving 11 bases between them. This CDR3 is CASSFPGKDEQYF. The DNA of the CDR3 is TGCGCCAGCAGCTTCCCAGGGAAGGACGAGCAGTACTTC.

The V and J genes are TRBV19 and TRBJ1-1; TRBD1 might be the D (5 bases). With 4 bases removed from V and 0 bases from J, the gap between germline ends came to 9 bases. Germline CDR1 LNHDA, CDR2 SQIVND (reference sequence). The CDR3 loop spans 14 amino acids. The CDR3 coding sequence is TGTGCCAGTAGTAGTCCAGGGATGAACACTGAAGCTTTCTTT. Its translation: CASSSPGMNTEAFF.

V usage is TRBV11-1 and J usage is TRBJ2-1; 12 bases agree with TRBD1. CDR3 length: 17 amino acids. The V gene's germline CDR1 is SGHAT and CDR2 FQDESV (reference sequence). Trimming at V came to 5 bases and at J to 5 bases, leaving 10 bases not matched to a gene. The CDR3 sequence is CASSQGPGQGADNEQFF. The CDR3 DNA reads TGTGCCAGCAGCCAGGGGCCGGGACAGGGGGCCGACAATGAGCAGTTCTTC.

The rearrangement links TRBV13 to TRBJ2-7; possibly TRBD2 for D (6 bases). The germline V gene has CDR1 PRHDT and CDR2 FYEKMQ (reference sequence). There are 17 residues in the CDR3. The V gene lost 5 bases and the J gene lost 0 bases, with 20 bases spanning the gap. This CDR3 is CASSPAPTGDSSYEQYF. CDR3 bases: TGTGCCAGCAGCCCAGCCCCCACGGGAGATAGCTCCTACGAGCAGTACTTC.

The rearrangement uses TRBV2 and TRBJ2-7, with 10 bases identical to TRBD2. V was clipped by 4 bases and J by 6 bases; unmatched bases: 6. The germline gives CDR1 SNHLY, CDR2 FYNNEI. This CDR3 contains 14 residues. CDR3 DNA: TGTGCCAGCAGTGTTACTAGCGGGATCTCCGAGCAGTACTTC. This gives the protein CASSVTSGISEQYF.

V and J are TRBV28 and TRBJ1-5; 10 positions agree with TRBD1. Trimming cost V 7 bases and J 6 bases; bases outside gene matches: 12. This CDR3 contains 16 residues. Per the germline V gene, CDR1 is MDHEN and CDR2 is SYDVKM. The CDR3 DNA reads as TGTGCCAGCACCCGAGACAGGGGGCGCGGCAGTCAGCCCCAGCATTTT. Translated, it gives CASTRDRGRGSQPQHF.

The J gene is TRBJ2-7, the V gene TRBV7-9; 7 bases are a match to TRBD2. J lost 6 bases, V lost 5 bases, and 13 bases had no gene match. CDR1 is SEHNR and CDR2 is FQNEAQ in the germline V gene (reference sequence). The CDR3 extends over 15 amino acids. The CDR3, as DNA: TGTGCCAGCAGCGACCGGACTAGAGATTCATCCGAGCAGTACTTC. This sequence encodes CASSDRTRDSSEQYF.

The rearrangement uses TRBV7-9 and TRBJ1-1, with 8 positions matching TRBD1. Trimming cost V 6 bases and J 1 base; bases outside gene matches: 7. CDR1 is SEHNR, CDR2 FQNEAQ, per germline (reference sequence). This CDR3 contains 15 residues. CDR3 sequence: CASSTLTGGNTEAFF. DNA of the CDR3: TGTGCCAGCAGTACCCTAACAGGGGGGAACACTGAAGCTTTCTTT. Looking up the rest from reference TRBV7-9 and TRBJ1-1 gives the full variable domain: DTGVSQNPRHKITKRGQNVTFRCDPISEHNRLYWYRQTLGQGPEFLTYFQNEAQLEKSRLLSDRFSAERPKGSFSTLEIQRTEQGDSAMYLCASSTLTGGNTEAFFGQGTRLTVV.

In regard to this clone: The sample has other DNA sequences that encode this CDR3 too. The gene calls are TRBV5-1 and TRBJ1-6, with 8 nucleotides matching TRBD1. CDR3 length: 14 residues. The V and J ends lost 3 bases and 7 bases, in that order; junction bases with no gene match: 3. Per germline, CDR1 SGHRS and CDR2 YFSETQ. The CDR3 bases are TGCGCCAGCAGCTCTGGACAGGGCAATTCACCCCTCCACTTT. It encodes CASSSGQGNSPLHF.

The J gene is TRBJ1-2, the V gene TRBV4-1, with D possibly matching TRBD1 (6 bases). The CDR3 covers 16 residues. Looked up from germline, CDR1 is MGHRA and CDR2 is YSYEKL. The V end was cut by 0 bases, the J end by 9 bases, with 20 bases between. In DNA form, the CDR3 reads TGCGCCAGCAGCCAAGACCCGTCGGGGGGCTTCTTACGCTACACCTTC. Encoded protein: CASSQDPSGGFLRYTF.

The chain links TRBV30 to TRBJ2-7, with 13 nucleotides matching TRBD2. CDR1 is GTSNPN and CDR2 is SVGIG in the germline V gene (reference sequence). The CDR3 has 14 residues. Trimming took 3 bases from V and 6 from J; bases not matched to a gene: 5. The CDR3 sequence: CAWRLAGGPGEQYF. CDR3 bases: TGTGCCTGGAGACTAGCGGGAGGGCCGGGCGAGCAGTACTTC. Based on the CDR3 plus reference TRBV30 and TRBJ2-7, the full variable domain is SQTIHQWPATLVQPVGSPLSLECTVEGTSNPNLYWYRQAAGRGLQLLFYSVGIGQISSEVPQNLSASRPQDRQFILSSKKLLLSDSGFYLCAWRLAGGPGEQYFGPGTRLTVT.

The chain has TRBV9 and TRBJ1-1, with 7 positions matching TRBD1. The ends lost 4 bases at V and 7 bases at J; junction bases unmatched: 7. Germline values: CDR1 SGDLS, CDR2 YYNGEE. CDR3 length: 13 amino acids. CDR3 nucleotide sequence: TGTGCCAGCAGCCCGCAAGGGGACAGTGAAGCTTTCTTT. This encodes CASSPQGDSEAFF. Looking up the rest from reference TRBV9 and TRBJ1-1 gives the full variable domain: DSGVTQTPKHLITATGQRVTLRCSPRSGDLSVYWYQQSLDQGLQFLIQYYNGEERAKGNILERFSAQQFPDLHSELNLSSLELGDSALYFCASSPQGDSEAFFGQGTRLTVV.

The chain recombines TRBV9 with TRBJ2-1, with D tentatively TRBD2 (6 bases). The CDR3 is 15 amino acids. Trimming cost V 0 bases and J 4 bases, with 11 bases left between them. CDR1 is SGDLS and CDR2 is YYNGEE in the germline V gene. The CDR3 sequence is CASSVVGGRYNEQFF. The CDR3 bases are TGTGCCAGCAGCGTAGTGGGGGGACGATACAATGAGCAGTTCTTC.

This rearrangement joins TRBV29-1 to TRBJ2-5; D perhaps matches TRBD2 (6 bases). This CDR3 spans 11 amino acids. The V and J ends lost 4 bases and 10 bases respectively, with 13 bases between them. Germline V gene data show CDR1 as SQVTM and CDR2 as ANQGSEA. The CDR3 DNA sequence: TGCAGCGTTGGGCACGGGACTCTCCAGTACTTC. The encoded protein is CSVGHGTLQYF.

The CDR3 coding sequence is TGTGCCAGCAGCGGACCCGGGAGGAGGGGTCAGCCCCAGCATTTT. Its translation: CASSGPGRRGQPQHF. The V call is TRBV27, the J call TRBJ1-5; tentative D call: TRBD1 (5 bases). CDR3 size: 15 residues. Trimming shortened V by 6 bases and J by 6 bases, and 18 bases separated the two germline ends. Germline CDR1 MNHEY, CDR2 SMNVEV (reference sequence).

The CDR3 region is CASSFRTGRQFF. The DNA of the CDR3 is TGTGCCAGCAGTTTCCGGACAGGGAGGCAGTTCTTC. V is TRBV28 and J is TRBJ2-1; 8 bases agree with TRBD1. The CDR3 length is 12 residues. Trimming removed 3 bases from V and 12 bases from J; junction bases left unmatched: 4. The germline CDR1 and CDR2 sequences are MDHEN and SYDVKM.